This T cell receptor beta chain derives from a study of immune characterization of retroperitoneal liposarcoma (dated by TCRdb to the late 2010s). Comment on this clonotype: It lacks a known antigen. The input lacks base qualities; no much larger clone sits a single base away.

V trim: 6 bases; J trim: 6 bases; unmatched bases: 8. From cysteine to phenylalanine, the CDR3 is 15 amino acids long. The entry retains the CDR3 DNA only, 45 bases that are in frame from base 1. Per the germline V gene, KGHDR is the CDR1 and SFDVKD is the CDR2. Receptor libraries were prepared by PCR. These reads were obtained on a NextSeq 500. TCRdb reanalyzed the raw reads on its own, using fastp at Q25 for trimming and MiXCR for clone calling, and kept in-frame beta chains. Merged by CDR3 protein, the rows form single entries marked with the most common genes and DNA. The sample has approximately 3,100 distinct CDR3 sequences on record, about 48% of them singletons. The biggest ten clones account for approximately 50% of the sample.

The receptor was derived from a male donor with retroperitoneal liposarcoma. The chain employs TRBV24-1 and TRBJ2-1; 9 bases in the junction line up with TRBD2. Sequencing used tumor tissue. The CDR3 protein sequence reads: CATSHSGREGNEQFF. The nucleotide sequence is TGTGCCACCAGTCATAGCGGGAGAGAGGGCAATGAGCAGTTCTTC.